The rows below give T cell receptor beta chains drawn from one sample of a study of CD8+CD57+ T cells in acquired aplastic anemia. TCRdb processed the reads anew with MiXCR; each CDR3 protein has one entry. The data show some 180,000 distinct CDR3 sequences, roughly 65% seen once. Sequenced sample: sorted CD4+, CD8+, or CD8+CD57+ T cells (not recorded which) from PBMCs. These receptors all come from a human donor with aplastic anemia. The CDR3 runs from the conserved cysteine through the conserved F or W. Each record gives: clone size, J gene, D gene, V gene, CDR3 protein, CDR3 DNA. The D gene is left open where the match is weak. Expanded clones are given a class, and other clones once, few, many or no size at all.

once,TRBJ1-1,.,TRBV12-3/TRBV12-4,CASTPSGRKTEAFF,TGTGCCAGCACCCCGAGCGGGCGGAAAACTGAAGCTTTCTTT
.,TRBJ2-5,.,TRBV7-9,CASRPDSETQYF,TGTGCCAGCCGACCGGACAGTGAGACCCAGTACTTC
.,TRBJ1-2,TRBD1,TRBV24-1,CATSDPDRDYGYTF,TGTGCCACCAGTGACCCGGACAGGGACTATGGCTACACCTTC
.,TRBJ2-2,.,TRBV13,CASSLGPRGTGELFF,TGTGCCAGCAGCTTAGGCCCTCGGGGCACCGGGGAGCTGTTTTTT
.,TRBJ2-1,.,TRBV20-1,CSARVGLVLSEQFF,TGCAGTGCTAGAGTAGGTCTAGTTCTTAGTGAGCAGTTCTTC
.,TRBJ1-1,.,TRBV14,CASSDLGIGKSNTEAFF,TGTGCCAGCAGCGATTTAGGCATCGGGAAAAGTAACACTGAAGCTTTCTTT
.,TRBJ2-7,.,TRBV10-2,CASNIGRSSYEQYF,TGCGCCAGCAATATCGGCAGGTCCTCCTACGAGCAGTACTTC
.,TRBJ1-5,.,TRBV19,CASSIGGPPQHF,TGTGCCAGTAGTATAGGGGGGCCGCCCCAGCATTTT
.,TRBJ2-3,TRBD2,TRBV11-1,CASSLGLAGGPDTQYF,TGTGCCAGCAGCTTAGGTCTAGCGGGGGGTCCAGATACGCAGTATTTT
.,TRBJ1-2,.,TRBV7-9,CASSQGYSDYGYTF,TGCGCCAGCAGCCAAGGGTACAGCGACTATGGCTACACCTTC
.,TRBJ2-1,TRBD2,TRBV24-1,CATATGGIHNEQFF,TGTGCCACCGCCACGGGGGGGATTCACAATGAGCAGTTCTTC
few,TRBJ2-7,.,TRBV2,CASSLGRASYEQYF,TGTGCCAGCAGTTTGGGACGGGCCTCCTACGAGCAGTACTTC
.,TRBJ2-3,TRBD1,TRBV19,CASEGQNTDTQYF,TGTGCCAGCGAGGGACAGAACACAGATACGCAGTATTTT
.,TRBJ2-7,TRBD1,TRBV15,CATSKGQGTRGEQYF,TGTGCCACCAGCAAGGGACAGGGTACGAGGGGTGAGCAGTACTTC
.,TRBJ1-5,.,TRBV10-2,CASSQDRQYNQPQHF,TGCGCCAGCAGCCAAGATCGGCAGTACAATCAGCCCCAGCATTTT
.,TRBJ1-2,TRBD1,TRBV14,CASSQLATGGSYGYTF,TGTGCCAGCAGCCAATTAGCCACAGGGGGAAGCTATGGCTACACCTTC
.,TRBJ2-5,TRBD1,TRBV7-6,CASSSGTGSMETQYF,TGTGCCAGCAGTTCCGGGACAGGATCGATGGAGACCCAGTACTTC
.,TRBJ2-5,TRBD1,TRBV15,CATSSRLGQALQYF,TGTGCCACCAGCAGCCGTCTCGGACAGGCTCTCCAGTACTTC
.,TRBJ2-3,.,TRBV9,CASSSSTGGLGGADTQYF,TGTGCCAGCAGCTCCTCTACCGGGGGGCTTGGAGGGGCAGATACGCAGTATTTT
.,TRBJ1-1,TRBD1,TRBV10-2,CASSESRGVAEAFF,TGCGCCAGCAGTGAGAGCAGGGGGGTAGCTGAAGCTTTCTTT
.,TRBJ2-3,.,TRBV7-9,CASSTPSGGHADTQYF,TGTGCCAGCAGCACCCCGTCCGGGGGCCATGCAGATACGCAGTATTTT